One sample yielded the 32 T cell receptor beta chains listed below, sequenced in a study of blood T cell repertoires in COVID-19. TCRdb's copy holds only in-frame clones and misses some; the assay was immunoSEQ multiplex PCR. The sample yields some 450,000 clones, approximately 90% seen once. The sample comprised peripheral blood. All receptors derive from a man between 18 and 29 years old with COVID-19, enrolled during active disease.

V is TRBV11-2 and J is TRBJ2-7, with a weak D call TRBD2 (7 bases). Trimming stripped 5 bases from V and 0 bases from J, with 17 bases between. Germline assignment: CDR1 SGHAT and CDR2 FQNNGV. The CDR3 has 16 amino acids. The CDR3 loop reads CASSPIRGGSSYEQYF. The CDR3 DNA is TGTGCCAGCAGCCCTATAAGGGGGGGGTCCTCCTACGAGCAGTACTTC.

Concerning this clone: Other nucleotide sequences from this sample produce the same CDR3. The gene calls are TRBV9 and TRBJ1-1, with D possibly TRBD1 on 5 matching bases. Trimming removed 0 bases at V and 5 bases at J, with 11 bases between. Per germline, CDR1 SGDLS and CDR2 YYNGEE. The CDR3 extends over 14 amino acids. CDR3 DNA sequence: TGTGCCAGCAGCGTAGCGGGGGGTGGTACTGAAGCTTTCTTT. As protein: CASSVAGGGTEAFF.

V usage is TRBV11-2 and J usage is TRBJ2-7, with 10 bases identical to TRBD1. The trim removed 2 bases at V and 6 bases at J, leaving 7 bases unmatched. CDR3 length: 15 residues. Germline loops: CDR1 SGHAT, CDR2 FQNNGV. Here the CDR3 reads CASSLLGQGMSEQYF. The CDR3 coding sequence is TGTGCCAGCAGCTTATTGGGACAGGGGATGAGCGAGCAGTACTTC.

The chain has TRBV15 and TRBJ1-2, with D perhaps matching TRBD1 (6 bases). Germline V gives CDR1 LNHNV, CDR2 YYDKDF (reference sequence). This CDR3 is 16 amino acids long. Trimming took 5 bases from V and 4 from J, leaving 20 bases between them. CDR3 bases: TGTGCCACCAGCGCAGAGGGGACCAGGGGCCTCTATGGCTACACCTTC. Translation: CATSAEGTRGLYGYTF. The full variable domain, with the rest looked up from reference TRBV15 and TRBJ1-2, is DAMVIQNPRYQVTQFGKPVTLSCSQTLNHNVMYWYQQKSSQAPKLLFHYYDKDFNNEADTPDNFQSRRPNTSFCFLDIRSPGLGDTAMYLCATSAEGTRGLYGYTFGSGTRLTVV.

CDR3 DNA: TGTGCCAGCAGCGCCACAAGCACCGGGGAGCTGTTTTTT. Residues: CASSATSTGELFF. V is TRBV11-2 and J is TRBJ2-2; D call uncertain. The length of the CDR3 is 13 residues. Germline V gene data show CDR1 as SGHAT and CDR2 as FQNNGV. Trimming took 5 bases from V and 4 from J, leaving 8 bases between them.

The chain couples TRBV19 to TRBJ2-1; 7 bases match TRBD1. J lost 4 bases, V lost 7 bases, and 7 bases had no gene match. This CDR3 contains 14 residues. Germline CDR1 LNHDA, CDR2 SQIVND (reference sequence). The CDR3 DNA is TGTGCCAGTAATAAACTGGGACAGTACAATGAGCAGTTCTTC. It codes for CASNKLGQYNEQFF. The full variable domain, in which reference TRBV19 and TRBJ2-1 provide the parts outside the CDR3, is DGGITQSPKYLFRKEGQNVTLSCEQNLNHDAMYWYRQDPGQGLRLIYYSQIVNDFQKGDIAEGYSVSREKKESFPLTVTSAQKNPTAFYLCASNKLGQYNEQFFGPGTRLTVL.

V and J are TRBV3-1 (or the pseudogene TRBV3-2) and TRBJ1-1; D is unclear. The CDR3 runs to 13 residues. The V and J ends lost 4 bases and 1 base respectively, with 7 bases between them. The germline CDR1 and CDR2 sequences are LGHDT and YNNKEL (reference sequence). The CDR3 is CASSPVPNTEAFF. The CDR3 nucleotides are TGTGCCAGCAGCCCTGTCCCGAACACTGAAGCTTTCTTT.

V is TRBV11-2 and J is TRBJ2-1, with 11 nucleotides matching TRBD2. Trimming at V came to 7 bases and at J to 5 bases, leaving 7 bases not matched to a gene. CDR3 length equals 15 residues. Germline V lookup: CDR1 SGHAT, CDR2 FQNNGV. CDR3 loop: CASMISGRADNEQFF. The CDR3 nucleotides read TGTGCCAGCATGATTAGCGGGAGGGCAGACAATGAGCAGTTCTTC. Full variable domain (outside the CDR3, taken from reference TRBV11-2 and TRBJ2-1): EAGVAQSPRYKIIEKRQSVAFWCNPISGHATLYWYQQILGQGPKLLIQFQNNGVVDDSQLPKDRFSAERLKGVDSTLKIQPAKLEDSAVYLCASMISGRADNEQFFGPGTRLTVL.

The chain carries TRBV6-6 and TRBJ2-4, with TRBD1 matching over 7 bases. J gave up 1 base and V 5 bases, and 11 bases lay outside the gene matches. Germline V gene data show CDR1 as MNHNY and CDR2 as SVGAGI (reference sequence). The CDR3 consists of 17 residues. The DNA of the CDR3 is TGTGCCAGCAGTCCTCACGGACGGGGACAGGCCAAAAACATTCAGTACTTC. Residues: CASSPHGRGQAKNIQYF.

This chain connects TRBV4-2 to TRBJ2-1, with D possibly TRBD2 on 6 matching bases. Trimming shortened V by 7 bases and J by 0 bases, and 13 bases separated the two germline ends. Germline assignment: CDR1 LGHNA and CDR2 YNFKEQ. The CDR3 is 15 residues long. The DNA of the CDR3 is TGTGCCAGCACCACGACTAGTTCCTCCTACAATGAGCAGTTCTTC. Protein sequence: CASTTTSSSYNEQFF.

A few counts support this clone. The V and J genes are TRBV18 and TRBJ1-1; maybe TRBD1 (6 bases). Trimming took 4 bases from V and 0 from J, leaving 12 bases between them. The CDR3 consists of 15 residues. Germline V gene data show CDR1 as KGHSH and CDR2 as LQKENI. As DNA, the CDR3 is TGTGCCAGCTCACAGGGGGGGCGGATGAACACTGAAGCTTTCTTT. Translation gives CASSQGGRMNTEAFF.

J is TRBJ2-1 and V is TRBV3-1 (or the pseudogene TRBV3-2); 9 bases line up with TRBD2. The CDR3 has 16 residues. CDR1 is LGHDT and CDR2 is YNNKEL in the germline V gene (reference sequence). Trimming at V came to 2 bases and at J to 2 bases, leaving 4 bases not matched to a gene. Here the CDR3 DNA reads TGTGCCAGCAGCCAACTGGCGGGGGGGCCCTACAATGAGCAGTTCTTC. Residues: CASSQLAGGPYNEQFF.

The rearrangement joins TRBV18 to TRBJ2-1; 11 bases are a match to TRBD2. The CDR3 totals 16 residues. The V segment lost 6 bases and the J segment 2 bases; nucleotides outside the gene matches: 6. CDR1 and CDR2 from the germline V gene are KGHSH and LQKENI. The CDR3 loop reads CASSPTSGVTYNEQFF. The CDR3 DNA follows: TGTGCCAGCTCGCCGACTAGCGGGGTGACCTACAATGAGCAGTTCTTC.

The DNA for the CDR3 is TGCGCCAGCAGTACCGGGACAGGGGGGCAGCCCCAGCATTTT. Its translation is CASSTGTGGQPQHF. This sequence joins TRBV5-1 and TRBJ1-5, with 11 bases identical to TRBD1. Germline lookup yields CDR1 SGHRS and CDR2 YFSETQ. After removal of 5 bases from V and 7 bases from J, the junction contained 5 bases not matched to a gene. The CDR3 totals 14 residues.

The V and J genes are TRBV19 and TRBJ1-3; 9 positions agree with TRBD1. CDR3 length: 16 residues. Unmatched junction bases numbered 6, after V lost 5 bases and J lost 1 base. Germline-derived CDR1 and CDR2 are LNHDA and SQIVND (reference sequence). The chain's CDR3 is CASSSTGTGSGNTIYF. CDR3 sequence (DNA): TGTGCCAGTAGTTCAACCGGGACAGGGTCTGGAAACACCATATATTTT.

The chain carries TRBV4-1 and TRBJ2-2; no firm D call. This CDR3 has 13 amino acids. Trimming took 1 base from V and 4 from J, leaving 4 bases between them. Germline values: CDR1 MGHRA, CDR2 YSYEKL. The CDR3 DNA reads TGCGCCAGCAGCCAAGCCAGCACCGGGGAGCTGTTTTTT. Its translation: CASSQASTGELFF.

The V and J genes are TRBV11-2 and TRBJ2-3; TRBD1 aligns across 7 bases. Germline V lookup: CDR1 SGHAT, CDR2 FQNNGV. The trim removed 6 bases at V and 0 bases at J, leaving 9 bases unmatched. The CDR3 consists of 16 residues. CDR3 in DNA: TGTGCCAGCAGTCGTATTAAGGGGGCTAGCACAGATACGCAGTATTTT. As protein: CASSRIKGASTDTQYF.

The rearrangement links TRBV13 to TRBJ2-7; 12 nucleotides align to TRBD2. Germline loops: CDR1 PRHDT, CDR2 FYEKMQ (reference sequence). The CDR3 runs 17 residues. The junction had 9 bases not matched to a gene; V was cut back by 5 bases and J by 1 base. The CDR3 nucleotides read TGTGCCAGCAGCCCCGGACTAGCGGGGATTATTTCCTACGAGCAGTACTTC. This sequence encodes CASSPGLAGIISYEQYF.

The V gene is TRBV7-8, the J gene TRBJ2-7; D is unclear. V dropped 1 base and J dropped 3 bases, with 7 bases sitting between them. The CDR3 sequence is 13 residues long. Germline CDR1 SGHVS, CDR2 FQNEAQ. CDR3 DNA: TGTGCCAGCAGCTTAGGCCGCGTCTACGAGCAGTACTTC. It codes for CASSLGRVYEQYF. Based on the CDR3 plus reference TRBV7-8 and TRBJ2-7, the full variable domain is GAGVSQSPRYKVAKRGQDVALRCDPISGHVSLFWYQQALGQGPEFLTYFQNEAQLDKSGLPSDRFFAERPEGSVSTLKIQRTQQEDSAVYLCASSLGRVYEQYFGPGTRLTVT.

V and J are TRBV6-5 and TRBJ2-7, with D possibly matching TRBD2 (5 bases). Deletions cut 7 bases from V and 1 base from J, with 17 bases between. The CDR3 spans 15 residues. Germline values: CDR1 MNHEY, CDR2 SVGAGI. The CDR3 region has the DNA TGTGCCAGCACCGAAACTGGAGGCAAATCCTACGAGCAGTACTTC. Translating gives CASTETGGKSYEQYF.

Written as DNA, the CDR3 is TGTGCCAGCAGCCCAGAGGGACAGGCTTCCTACAATGAGCAGTTCTTC. Translated, it gives CASSPEGQASYNEQFF. The chain has TRBV11-3 and TRBJ2-1; 8 bases align to TRBD1. The CDR3 has 16 residues. V was pared by 5 bases and J by 1 base, with 7 bases of the junction left unmatched. Germline loops: CDR1 SGHNT, CDR2 YENEEA.

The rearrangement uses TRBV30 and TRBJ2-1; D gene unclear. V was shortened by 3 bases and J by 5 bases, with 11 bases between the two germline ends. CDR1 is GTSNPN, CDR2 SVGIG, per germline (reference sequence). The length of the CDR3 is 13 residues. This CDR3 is CAWRERLHNEQFF. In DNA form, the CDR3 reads TGTGCCTGGAGGGAGCGCCTACACAATGAGCAGTTCTTC.

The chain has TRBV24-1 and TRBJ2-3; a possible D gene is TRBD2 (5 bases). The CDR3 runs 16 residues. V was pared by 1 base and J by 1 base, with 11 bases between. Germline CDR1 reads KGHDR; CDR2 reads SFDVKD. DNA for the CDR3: TGTGCCACCAGTGATTTCCCTAGCTATGGCACAGATACGCAGTATTTT. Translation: CATSDFPSYGTDTQYF.

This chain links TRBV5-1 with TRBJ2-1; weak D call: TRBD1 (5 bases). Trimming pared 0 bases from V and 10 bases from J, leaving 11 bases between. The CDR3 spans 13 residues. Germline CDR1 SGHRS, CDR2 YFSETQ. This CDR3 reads CASSLERGREQFF. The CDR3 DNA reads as TGCGCCAGCAGCTTGGAAAGGGGCAGGGAGCAGTTCTTC.

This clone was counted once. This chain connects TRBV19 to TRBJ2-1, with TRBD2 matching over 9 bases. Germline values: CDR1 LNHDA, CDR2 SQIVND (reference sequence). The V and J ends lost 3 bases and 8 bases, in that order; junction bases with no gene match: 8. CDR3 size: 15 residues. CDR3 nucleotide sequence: TGTGCCAGTAGTATTGGGGCGGGAGGGGCCGATGAGCAGTTCTTC. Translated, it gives CASSIGAGGADEQFF.

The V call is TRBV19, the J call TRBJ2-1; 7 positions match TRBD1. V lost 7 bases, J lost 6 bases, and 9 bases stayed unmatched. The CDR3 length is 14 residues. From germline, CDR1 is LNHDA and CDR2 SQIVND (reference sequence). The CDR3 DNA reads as TGTGCCAGTAAGGACAGGTGGCGTAGCAATGAGCAGTTCTTC. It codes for CASKDRWRSNEQFF.

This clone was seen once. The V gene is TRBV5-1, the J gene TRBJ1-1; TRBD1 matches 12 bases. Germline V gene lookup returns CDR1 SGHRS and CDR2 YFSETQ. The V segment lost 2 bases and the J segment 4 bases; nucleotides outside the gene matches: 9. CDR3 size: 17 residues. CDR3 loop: CASSFSGQGAGGTEAFF. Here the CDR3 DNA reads TGCGCCAGCAGCTTTTCGGGACAGGGGGCAGGAGGCACTGAAGCTTTCTTT.

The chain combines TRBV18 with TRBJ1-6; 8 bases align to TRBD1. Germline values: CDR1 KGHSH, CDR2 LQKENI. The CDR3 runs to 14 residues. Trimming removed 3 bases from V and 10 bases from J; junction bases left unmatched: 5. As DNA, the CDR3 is TGTGCCAGCTCACCCTCAGCAGGGGGCTCACCCCTCCACTTT. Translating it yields CASSPSAGGSPLHF.

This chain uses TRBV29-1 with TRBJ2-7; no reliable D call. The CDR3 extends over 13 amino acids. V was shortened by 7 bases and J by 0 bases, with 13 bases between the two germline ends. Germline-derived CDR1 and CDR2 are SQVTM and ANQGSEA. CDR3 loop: CSDRALHSYEQYF. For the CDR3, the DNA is TGCAGCGACCGAGCCCTCCACTCCTACGAGCAGTACTTC.

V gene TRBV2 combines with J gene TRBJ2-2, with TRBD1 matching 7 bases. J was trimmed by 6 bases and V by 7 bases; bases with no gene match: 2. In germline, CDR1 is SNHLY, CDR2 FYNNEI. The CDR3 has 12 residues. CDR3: CASNQGAGELFF. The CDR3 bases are TGTGCCAGCAACCAGGGGGCCGGGGAGCTGTTTTTT.

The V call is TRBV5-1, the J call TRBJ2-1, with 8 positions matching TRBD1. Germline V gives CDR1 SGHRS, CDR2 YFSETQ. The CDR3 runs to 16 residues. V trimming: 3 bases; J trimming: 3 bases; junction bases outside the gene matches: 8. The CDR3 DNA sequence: TGCGCCAGCAGCTCCAAAAGACAGGGGATCTACAATGAGCAGTTCTTC. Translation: CASSSKRQGIYNEQFF.

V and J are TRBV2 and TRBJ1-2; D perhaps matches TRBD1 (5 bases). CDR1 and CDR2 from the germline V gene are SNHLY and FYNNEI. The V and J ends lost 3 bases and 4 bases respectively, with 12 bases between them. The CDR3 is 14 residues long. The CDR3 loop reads CASSDRGWGYGYTF. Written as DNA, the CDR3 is TGTGCCAGCAGTGATAGGGGATGGGGCTATGGCTACACCTTC.